The 27 T cell receptor beta chains below were found in one sample sequenced in a study of T cells in Graves' hyperthyroidism and ophthalmopathy (dated by TCRdb to about 2019). Receptor libraries were prepared by multiplex PCR. Sequencing was performed on an Illumina HiSeq 2000. TCR beta CDR3 regions were amplified from RNA transcripts. The TCR CDR3 was subjected to a first round of RT-PCR using the HTBI primer set and the Qiagen OneStep RT-PCR kit. In TCRdb, the public reads were trimmed at Q25 with fastp and aligned with MiXCR, with productive beta chains retained. Rows are combined by CDR3 protein, so each entry shows the most common genes and DNA. For this sample the table gives about 580,000 distinct CDR3 sequences, of which under 60% were detected only once. Approximately 7.5% of the sample is in the top ten clones. The source material was peripheral blood or thyroid tissue (not recorded which). Receptor source: a woman under 30 with Graves' hyperthyroidism.

The J gene is TRBJ2-7, the V gene TRBV2, with 8 nucleotides matching TRBD2. With V trimmed by 0 bases and J by 7 bases, 11 bases remained unmatched. The CDR3 extends over 16 amino acids. The germline V gene encodes CDR1 SNHLY and CDR2 FYNNEI. CDR3 sequence (DNA): TGTGCCAGCAGTGAAGCGCCGGGAGGGACCTACAATGAGCAGTACTTC. Protein: CASSEAPGGTYNEQYF.

This clonotype was recorded at least ten times. The CDR3: CASGQGLTNEKLFF. CDR3 in DNA: TGTGCCAGCGGACAGGGGCTCACTAATGAAAAACTGTTTTTT. The chain carries TRBV11-2 and TRBJ1-4, with 9 bases fitting TRBD1. Germline V gives CDR1 SGHAT, CDR2 FQNNGV. The CDR3 totals 14 residues. J was trimmed by 2 bases and V by 8 bases; bases with no gene match: 3.

This clonotype showed up many times. The chain is built from TRBV11-2 and TRBJ2-5; D uncertain. Trimming stripped 3 bases from V and 1 base from J, with 9 bases between. Germline V CDR1 and CDR2: SGHAT, FQNNGV. The CDR3 covers 14 residues. The CDR3 nucleotides are TGTGCCAGCAGCTTTTCGGAACTCCAAGAGACCCAGTACTTC. Protein sequence: CASSFSELQETQYF.

In this sample, this clonotype turned up many times. V is TRBV6-5 and J is TRBJ1-3, with unresolved D. Per the germline V gene, CDR1 is MNHEY and CDR2 is SVGAGI. V gave up 6 bases and J gave up 4 bases, with 7 bases separating them. The CDR3 consists of 12 residues. The CDR3 bases are TGTGCCAGCAGCCAAAAGGGAAACACCATATATTTT. Protein: CASSQKGNTIYF.

Concerning this clonotype itself: This may stem from a read error, because a much larger clone lies one nucleotide away. This chain uses TRBV25-1 with TRBJ1-2; 10 bases agree with TRBD1. Germline V lookup: CDR1 MGHDK, CDR2 SYGVNS. This CDR3 has 16 amino acids. Unmatched junction bases numbered 12, after V lost 5 bases and J lost 6 bases. The DNA for the CDR3 is TGTGCCAGCAGTTTCCCCCGGGACAGGGGAGGCCATGGCTACACCTTC. Amino acid sequence: CASSFPRDRGGHGYTF.

The V gene is TRBV12-3 or TRBV12-4, the J gene TRBJ2-5, with a weak D call TRBD2 (6 bases). The length of the CDR3 is 16 residues. The CDR3 protein is CASAGEGGVEQETQYF. The DNA of the CDR3 is TGTGCTAGTGCCGGCGAGGGAGGAGTGGAGCAAGAGACCCAGTACTTC.

In this sample, this clonotype turned up a few times. J is TRBJ2-3 and V is TRBV2; D gene unclear. CDR1 and CDR2 (germline): SNHLY, FYNNEI. V gave up 8 bases and J gave up 0 bases, with 12 bases separating them. The CDR3 length is 14 residues. CDR3 DNA sequence: TGTGCCAGCGGCAGCGTTCTAAGCACAGATACGCAGTATTTT. Its translation is CASGSVLSTDTQYF.

This clonotype was found a few times. The chain uses TRBV2 and TRBJ1-5; unclear D gene. V dropped 7 bases and J dropped 11 bases, with 18 bases sitting between them. CDR1 is SNHLY, CDR2 FYNNEI, per germline. The length of the CDR3 is 13 residues. The CDR3 loop reads CASTSGESETQHF. The CDR3 region has the DNA TGTGCCAGCACCTCCGGCGAATCGGAGACCCAGCATTTT.

The genes are TRBV2 and TRBJ2-6; D uncertain. The CDR3 covers 16 residues. The germline V gene has CDR1 SNHLY and CDR2 FYNNEI. V lost 3 bases and J 1 base, leaving 10 bases between the germline ends. The CDR3 reads CASSEADLSGANVLTF. In nucleotides, the CDR3 is TGTGCCAGCAGTGAGGCGGACCTTTCTGGGGCCAACGTCCTGACTTTC.

Points on this clonotype: Germline is not matched at one junction end, which may reflect a read error. The V call is TRBV29-1, the J call TRBJ1-5; D is unresolved. This CDR3 region has 8 residues. Per the germline V gene, CDR1 is SQVTM and CDR2 is ANQGSEA. CDR3 protein: CSVEDGGF. CDR3 DNA: TGCAGCGTTGAAGATGGTGGCTTT.

The chain joins TRBV11-2 to TRBJ2-6; perhaps TRBD1 as D (5 bases). Germline V gene lookup returns CDR1 SGHAT and CDR2 FQNNGV. The CDR3 totals 11 residues. Deletions cut 4 bases from V and 15 bases from J, with 10 bases between. The CDR3 protein is CASSSWTSLTF. The CDR3 DNA reads as TGTGCCAGCAGCTCTTGGACATCCCTGACTTTC.

The rearrangement joins TRBV20-1 to TRBJ1-5; 8 nucleotides match TRBD1. CDR1 DFQATT and CDR2 SNEGSKA come from the germline V gene (reference sequence). CDR3 size: 16 residues. V trimming: 0 bases; J trimming: 0 bases; junction bases outside the gene matches: 4. The CDR3 protein is CSARDGTGYSNQPQHF. As DNA, the CDR3 is TGCAGTGCTAGAGACGGGACAGGCTATAGCAATCAGCCCCAGCATTTT.

This clonotype was observed many times. This chain connects TRBV5-1 to TRBJ2-2; D not resolved. This CDR3 has 16 residues. Trimming shortened V by 1 base and J by 4 bases, and 14 bases separated the two germline ends. Germline V gene lookup returns CDR1 SGHRS and CDR2 YFSETQ. Written as DNA, the CDR3 is TGCGCCAGCAGCTTGACCGACGGTGGAATCACCGGGGAGCTGTTTTTT. This translates into CASSLTDGGITGELFF.

Only one count was recorded for this clonotype. The CDR3 sequence is CSQVQTGELFF. In DNA form, the CDR3 reads TGCAGCCAAGTCCAAACCGGGGAGCTGTTTTTT. J is TRBJ2-2 and V is TRBV29-1; D is unresolved. The germline V and J ends were trimmed by 8 bases and 5 bases, with 9 bases remaining between them. The germline V gene has CDR1 SQVTM and CDR2 ANQGSEA. This CDR3 has 11 residues.

In its sample, this clonotype was seen many times. The rearrangement uses TRBV12-3 or TRBV12-4 and TRBJ2-7; D may be TRBD2 (6 bases). Trimming took off 5 bases at V and 7 bases at J, with 18 bases between the two ends. The CDR3 runs to 14 residues. CDR3 protein: CASSPWDWVEEQYF. CDR3 DNA sequence: TGTGCCAGCAGTCCGTGGGACTGGGTGGAGGAGCAGTACTTC.

The chain links TRBV7-9 to TRBJ2-7; D not certain. The CDR3 extends over 15 amino acids. The V and J ends lost 5 bases and 3 bases respectively, with 17 bases between them. Germline assignment: CDR1 SEHNR and CDR2 FQNEAQ (reference sequence). CDR3 amino acids: CASSQERRPYYEQYF. In DNA form, the CDR3 reads TGTGCCAGCAGCCAAGAGAGACGGCCCTACTACGAGCAGTACTTC.

The chain recombines TRBV10-1 with TRBJ2-1; D not resolved. Trimming stripped 0 bases from V and 2 bases from J, with 14 bases between. The CDR3 loop spans 17 amino acids. The germline V gene has CDR1 WNHNN and CDR2 SYGVQD (reference sequence). DNA of the CDR3: TGCGCCAGCAGTGAGTCGCGACAAGGGTTCACCTACAATGAGCAGTTCTTC. It encodes CASSESRQGFTYNEQFF.

Ten or more counts support this clonotype. The chain carries TRBV20-1 and TRBJ1-5; D remains ambiguous. Germline V gene lookup returns CDR1 DFQATT and CDR2 SNEGSKA (reference sequence). The length of the CDR3 is 14 residues. The V end lost 2 bases, the J end lost 5 bases, and 13 bases lay between the germline ends. The CDR3 bases are TGCAGTGCTAGACCGGGTCGTGGGGATCAGCCCCAGCATTTT. Translating gives CSARPGRGDQPQHF.

This clonotype has at least ten counts. The chain recombines TRBV7-9 with TRBJ2-7; possibly TRBD2 for D (6 bases). This CDR3 has 12 amino acids. Trimming took off 2 bases at V and 6 bases at J, with 8 bases between the two ends. From germline, CDR1 is SEHNR and CDR2 FQNEAQ (reference sequence). CDR3 residues: CASSLLGGEQYF. The CDR3, as DNA: TGTGCCAGCAGCTTATTGGGAGGCGAGCAGTACTTC.

This clonotype was seen more than once but under ten times. J is TRBJ1-1 and V is TRBV7-6; possibly TRBD1 for D (6 bases). The germline V gene encodes CDR1 SGHVS and CDR2 FNYEAQ. The V end lost 5 bases, the J end lost 1 base, and 26 bases lay between the germline ends. The CDR3 runs to 19 residues. The chain's CDR3 is CASSPPTRGLGEWNTEAFF. The DNA of the CDR3 is TGTGCCAGCAGCCCCCCGACCCGGGGGCTCGGTGAATGGAACACTGAAGCTTTCTTT.

The rearrangement uses TRBV15 and TRBJ1-2; D call uncertain. The CDR3 loop spans 12 amino acids. V was trimmed by 6 bases and J by 4 bases, leaving 9 bases between them. Germline V CDR1 and CDR2: LNHNV, YYDKDF (reference sequence). The CDR3 here is CATSSSPYGYTF. The CDR3 DNA follows: TGTGCCACCAGTAGCAGTCCCTATGGCTACACCTTC.

This sequence joins TRBV10-3 and TRBJ1-6; maybe TRBD1 (6 bases). The CDR3 is 16 residues long. CDR1 ENHRY and CDR2 SYGVKD come from the germline V gene. Trimming stripped 2 bases from V and 10 bases from J, with 18 bases between. This CDR3 is CAISEPPGDYGSPLHF. Written as DNA, the CDR3 is TGTGCCATCAGTGAGCCCCCAGGGGATTATGGCTCACCCCTCCACTTT.

The table lists this clonotype with many counts. The rearrangement uses TRBV7-8 and TRBJ1-4; D remains ambiguous. Looked up from germline, CDR1 is SGHVS and CDR2 is FQNEAQ. V lost 6 bases and J lost 7, with 6 bases in between. The CDR3 runs to 11 residues. The CDR3 loop reads CASRAGEKLFF. The CDR3 nucleotides are TGTGCCAGCAGGGCTGGTGAAAAACTGTTTTTT.

This clonotype has a handful of counts. The rearrangement uses TRBV29-1 and TRBJ1-2, with 7 bases aligning to TRBD1. The CDR3 has 15 residues. The germline CDR1 and CDR2 sequences are SQVTM and ANQGSEA. J lost 4 bases, V lost 1 base, and 9 bases had no gene match. CDR3 in DNA: TGCAGCGTTGAAGGCCTCCCGACAGGGCGCTATGGCTACACCTTC. As protein: CSVEGLPTGRYGYTF.

This clonotype was seen ten or more times. The V and J genes are TRBV19 and TRBJ1-1; tentatively, D is TRBD1 (5 bases). Trimming took off 4 bases at V and 0 bases at J, with 12 bases between the two ends. The germline V gene has CDR1 LNHDA and CDR2 SQIVND (reference sequence). CDR3 length equals 15 residues. The CDR3 sequence is CASSSGAGLNTEAFF. The CDR3 nucleotides read TGTGCCAGTAGTAGCGGGGCAGGGCTGAACACTGAAGCTTTCTTT.

This clonotype has at least ten counts. J is TRBJ2-7 and V is TRBV6-2 or TRBV6-3; 8 bases match TRBD2. Germline assignment: CDR1 MNHEY and CDR2 SVGEGT. V shed 9 bases, J shed 2 bases, and the junction held 12 bases outside the gene matches. CDR3 length equals 15 residues. CDR3 nucleotides: TGTGCCAGTAGGTGGGGAACTAGCGGCACCTACGAGCAGTACTTC. Its protein is CASRWGTSGTYEQYF.

This clonotype was recorded at least ten times. This rearrangement joins TRBV6-5 to TRBJ2-7, with D unclear. The germline V gene encodes CDR1 MNHEY and CDR2 SVGAGI. CDR3 length equals 12 residues. Trimming left V 4 bases short and J 5 bases short, with 9 bases between. As DNA, the CDR3 is TGTGCCAGCAGTTTACATCGGAACGAGCAGTACTTC. It specifies CASSLHRNEQYF.